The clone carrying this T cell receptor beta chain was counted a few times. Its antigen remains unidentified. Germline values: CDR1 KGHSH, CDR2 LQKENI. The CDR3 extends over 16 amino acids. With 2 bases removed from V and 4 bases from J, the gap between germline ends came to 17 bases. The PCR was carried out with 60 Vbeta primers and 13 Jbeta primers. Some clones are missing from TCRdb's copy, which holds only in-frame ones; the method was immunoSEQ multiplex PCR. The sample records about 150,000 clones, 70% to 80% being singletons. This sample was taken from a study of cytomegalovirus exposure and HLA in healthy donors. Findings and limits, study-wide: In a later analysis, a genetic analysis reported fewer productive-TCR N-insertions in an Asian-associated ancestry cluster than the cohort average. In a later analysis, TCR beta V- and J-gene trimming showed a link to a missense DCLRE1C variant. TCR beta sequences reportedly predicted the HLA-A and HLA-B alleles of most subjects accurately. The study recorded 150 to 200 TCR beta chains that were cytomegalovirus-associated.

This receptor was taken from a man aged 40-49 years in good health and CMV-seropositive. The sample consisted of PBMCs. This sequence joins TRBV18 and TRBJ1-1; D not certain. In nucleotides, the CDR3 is TGTGCCAGCTCACCATCATACTTATTTAGTAGCACTGAAGCTTTCTTT. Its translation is CASSPSYLFSSTEAFF.